The 4 T cell receptor beta chains listed next were all sequenced from one sample in a study of Graves' ophthalmopathy and Graves' hyperthyroidism. The authors amplified TCR beta CDR3 regions, and they did so from RNA transcripts for repertoire sequencing. RT-PCR was first run with HTBI primers, then multiplex PCR in a second round. A single record per CDR3 protein comes from TCRdb applying MiXCR to the multiplex PCR reads. The profile shows about 740,000 distinct CDR3 sequences, approximately 40% of them singletons. Sequenced: peripheral blood. These receptors came from an adult man with Graves' ophthalmopathy.

In nucleotides, the CDR3 is TGCAGCGTTGTTGGACTAGCGGGGGAAGAGACCCAGTACTTC. Its translation: CSVVGLAGEETQYF. This chain links TRBV29-1 with TRBJ2-5; 13 bases line up with TRBD2. The CDR3 length is 14 residues. Germline V gene sequence: CDR1 SQVTM, CDR2 ANQGSEA. V trimming: 4 bases; J trimming: 3 bases; junction bases outside the gene matches: 2. Combining the CDR3 with reference TRBV29-1 and TRBJ2-5 gives the whole variable domain SAVISQKPSRDICQRGTSLTIQCQVDSQVTMMFWYRQQPGQSLTLIATANQGSEATYESGFVIDKFPISRPNLTFSTLTVSNMSPEDSSIYLCSVVGLAGEETQYFGPGTRLLVL.

This clonotype was seen only a few times. Sequence at one end of the junction differs from germline and may be a read error. The chain links TRBV10-3 to TRBJ1-3; D remains ambiguous. CDR3 size: 14 residues. The V gene's germline CDR1 is ENHRY and CDR2 SYGVKD. This CDR3 is CASSIESSGNTIYF. The CDR3 DNA follows: TGTGCCAGCAGTATCGAGAGCTCTGGAAACACCATATATTTT.

In the case of this clonotype: The junction departs from germline at one end; a sequencing error may be responsible. The rearrangement joins TRBV16 to TRBJ2-7; possible D gene TRBD2, 5 bases. Germline V gives CDR1 KGHSY, CDR2 FQNENV. The CDR3 loop spans 13 amino acids. The CDR3 region is CASSQLGGLEQCF. The CDR3 nucleotides read TGTGCCAGCAGCCAATTGGGCGGACTCGAGCAGTGCTTC.

This clonotype was detected many times. This sequence joins TRBV9 and TRBJ1-6, with TRBD1 matching over 8 bases. The germline CDR1 and CDR2 sequences are SGDLS and YYNGEE. The J segment lost 5 bases and the V segment lost 5 bases, leaving 3 bases of the junction unmatched. There are 14 residues in the CDR3. The CDR3 spells CASSEDRDNSPLHF. CDR3 nucleotide sequence: TGTGCCAGCAGTGAGGACAGGGATAATTCACCCCTCCACTTT.